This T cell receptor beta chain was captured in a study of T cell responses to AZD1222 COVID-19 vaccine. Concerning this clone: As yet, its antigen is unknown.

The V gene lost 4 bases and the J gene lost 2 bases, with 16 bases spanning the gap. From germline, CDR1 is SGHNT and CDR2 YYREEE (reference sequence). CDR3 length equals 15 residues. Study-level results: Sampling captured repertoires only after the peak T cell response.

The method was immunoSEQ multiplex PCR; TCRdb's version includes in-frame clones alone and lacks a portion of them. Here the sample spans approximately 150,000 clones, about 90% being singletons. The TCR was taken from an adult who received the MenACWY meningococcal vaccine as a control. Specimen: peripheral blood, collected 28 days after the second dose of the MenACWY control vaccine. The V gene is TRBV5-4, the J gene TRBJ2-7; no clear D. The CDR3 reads CASSPDPRRTYEQYF. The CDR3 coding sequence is TGTGCCAGCAGCCCCGACCCCAGGAGAACCTACGAGCAGTACTTC.